The 32 T cell receptor beta chains given below trace back to one sample, sequenced in a study of T-cell reconstitution after alpha-beta-depleted transplantation in children. Library preparation (for TCRbeta) was performed with unique molecular identifiers. TCRdb reprocessed the PCR reads with MiXCR, giving one entry per CDR3 protein. The sample has approximately 400,000 distinct CDR3 sequences, approximately 10% seen once. Specimen: PBMCs from the stem cell graft donor, collected from the stem cell graft. All receptors derive from a human donor who donated a stem cell graft to a child with acute myeloid leukemia.

This clonotype was observed a few times. The J gene is TRBJ2-2, the V gene TRBV10-3; tentative D call: TRBD1 (5 bases). Germline loops: CDR1 ENHRY, CDR2 SYGVKD. CDR3 size: 12 residues. Trimming pared 6 bases from V and 5 bases from J, leaving 7 bases between. DNA of the CDR3: TGTGCCATCAGACAGGCGACCGGGGAGCTGTTTTTT. Amino acid sequence: CAIRQATGELFF.

V gene TRBV9 combines with J gene TRBJ2-7; the match to TRBD2 covers 8 bases. The germline CDR1 and CDR2 sequences are SGDLS and YYNGEE. The CDR3 spans 17 residues. Trimming at V came to 0 bases and at J to 4 bases, leaving 12 bases not matched to a gene. The CDR3 DNA follows: TGTGCCAGCAGCGTAGATCCCCTTCGGGGGGGCTATTACGAGCAGTACGTC. This sequence encodes CASSVDPLRGGYYEQYV.

This clonotype was found a few times. This sequence joins TRBV29-1 and TRBJ2-1; TRBD2 aligns across 12 bases. In germline, CDR1 is SQVTM, CDR2 ANQGSEA. The CDR3 covers 17 residues. Trimming removed 3 bases from V and 1 base from J; junction bases left unmatched: 7. CDR3 coding DNA: TGCAGCGTTGAGAAGACTAGCGGGAGTAGGTCCTACAATGAGCAGTTCTTC. Its protein product is CSVEKTSGSRSYNEQFF.

This clonotype was counted a few times. The chain combines TRBV29-1 with TRBJ2-2; D possibly corresponds to TRBD1 (5 bases). CDR3 length equals 14 residues. Trimming pared 1 base from V and 6 bases from J, leaving 12 bases between. Germline CDR1 SQVTM, CDR2 ANQGSEA. This CDR3 is CSVEVYGASGELFF. CDR3 coding DNA: TGCAGCGTTGAAGTTTATGGGGCCTCCGGGGAGCTGTTTTTT.

This clonotype was seen a few times. The chain employs TRBV9 and TRBJ1-3; D remains ambiguous. The CDR3 has 15 amino acids. With 0 bases removed from V and 3 bases from J, the gap between germline ends came to 10 bases. The germline gives CDR1 SGDLS, CDR2 YYNGEE. Here the CDR3 reads CASSVGGSFGNTIYF. CDR3 in DNA: TGTGCCAGCAGCGTAGGCGGGAGCTTTGGAAACACCATATATTTT.

This clonotype occurred a few times. The J gene is TRBJ2-7, the V gene TRBV7-8, with TRBD1 matching 7 bases. This CDR3 region has 13 residues. Germline V gene sequence: CDR1 SGHVS, CDR2 FQNEAQ. After removal of 5 bases from V and 6 bases from J, the junction contained 7 bases not matched to a gene. For the CDR3, the DNA is TGTGCCAGCAGCCCCACGACAGGGCCCGAGCAGTACTTC. Residues: CASSPTTGPEQYF.

V usage is TRBV7-9 and J usage is TRBJ2-1, with 7 nucleotides matching TRBD2. Per the germline V gene, CDR1 is SEHNR and CDR2 is FQNEAQ (reference sequence). Losses at the gene ends were 4 bases for V and 2 bases for J; bases not matched to a gene: 5. The CDR3 is 15 amino acids. DNA of the CDR3: TGTGCCAGCAGCTCGCGGGAGTTAGCCTACAATGAGCAGTTCTTC. Residues: CASSSRELAYNEQFF.

This clonotype came up a few times. V usage is TRBV20-1 and J usage is TRBJ2-3; TRBD2 matches 8 bases. Germline CDR1 is DFQATT and CDR2 is SNEGSKA (reference sequence). Losses at the gene ends were 2 bases for V and 0 bases for J; bases not matched to a gene: 4. The CDR3 runs to 15 residues. CDR3 DNA sequence: TGCAGTGCTAGAAATGCGGGGGGCAGCACAGATACGCAGTATTTT. Amino acids: CSARNAGGSTDTQYF.

On this clonotype itself: A read error may produce the germline difference seen at one junction end. The chain combines TRBV29-1 with TRBJ2-6; D might be TRBD1 (5 bases). In germline, CDR1 is SQVTM, CDR2 ANQGSEA. The CDR3 consists of 13 residues. The chain's CDR3 is CSVGVRGANGLTF. The CDR3 DNA is TGCAGCGTCGGAGTACGTGGGGCCAACGGCCTGACTTTC.

The chain recombines TRBV25-1 with TRBJ2-1; D perhaps matches TRBD1 (5 bases). CDR1 is MGHDK and CDR2 is SYGVNS in the germline V gene. The V end lost 7 bases, the J end lost 5 bases, and 15 bases lay between the germline ends. The CDR3 is 14 residues long. DNA of the CDR3: TGTGCCAGCATGGGGCCCCAGGGAAACAATGAGCAGTTCTTC. Encoded protein: CASMGPQGNNEQFF.

The rearrangement joins TRBV11-2 to TRBJ2-5, with D hard to call. CDR1 is SGHAT, CDR2 FQNNGV, per germline. The V gene lost 4 bases and the J gene lost 2 bases, with 14 bases spanning the gap. This CDR3 is built from 15 residues. The CDR3 reads CASSSAELGQETQYF. In DNA form, the CDR3 reads TGTGCCAGCAGCTCCGCGGAGTTAGGGCAAGAGACCCAGTACTTC.

Many counts were recorded for this clonotype. The chain recombines TRBV10-3 with TRBJ2-5; D unclear. Trimming removed 1 base at V and 3 bases at J, with 9 bases between. This CDR3 comprises 14 residues. Germline-derived CDR1 and CDR2 are ENHRY and SYGVKD. CDR3 region: CAISEWADKETQYF. CDR3 DNA: TGTGCCATCAGTGAGTGGGCCGATAAAGAGACCCAGTACTTC.

With respect to this clonotype: A single base separates this from a much larger clone, so it may be a read error. The J gene is TRBJ2-5, the V gene TRBV9; D unclear. The CDR3 is 13 residues long. Germline lookup yields CDR1 SGDLS and CDR2 YYNGEE. With 4 bases removed from V and 1 base from J, the gap between germline ends came to 8 bases. The CDR3 loop reads CASSTPSQETQYF. CDR3 DNA sequence: TGTGCCAGCAGCACACCATCCCAAGAGACCCAGTACTTC. The full variable domain, with the rest looked up from reference TRBV9 and TRBJ2-5, is DSGVTQTPKHLITATGQRVTLRCSPRSGDLSVYWYQQSLDQGLQFLIQYYNGEERAKGNILERFSAQQFPDLHSELNLSSLELGDSALYFCASSTPSQETQYFGPGTRLLVL.

Comments on this clonotype: This may be a read error: a much more frequent sequence differs by one nucleotide. V gene TRBV3-1 combines with J gene TRBJ1-5; D gene unclear. This CDR3 spans 13 amino acids. The germline V gene has CDR1 LGHDT and CDR2 YNNKEL (reference sequence). DNA for the CDR3: TGTGCCGGCAGCCAAGGGCGCGATCAGCCCCAGCATTTT. As protein: CAGSQGRDQPQHF.

This clonotype was observed a few times. The V and J genes are TRBV7-9 and TRBJ1-2; D call uncertain. CDR3 length equals 13 residues. CDR1 is SEHNR and CDR2 is FQNEAQ in the germline V gene (reference sequence). V was cut by 4 bases and J by 3 bases, with 9 bases left in between. CDR3 residues: CASSYGSDYGYTF. The CDR3 DNA follows: TGTGCCAGCAGCTATGGGAGCGACTATGGCTACACCTTC.

This clonotype was observed a few times. This chain uses TRBV6-2 or TRBV6-3 with TRBJ2-3; tentative D call: TRBD2 (5 bases). CDR1 is MNHEY and CDR2 is SVGEGT in the germline V gene. The CDR3 is 13 amino acids. With 4 bases removed from V and 7 bases from J, the gap between germline ends came to 12 bases. CDR3 DNA sequence: TGTGCCAGCAGTTCACCACTAGGATATACGCAGTATTTT. Encoded protein: CASSSPLGYTQYF.

This clonotype was detected a few times. The chain is built from TRBV7-9 and TRBJ2-7; 14 bases map to TRBD2. Germline V gene sequence: CDR1 SEHNR, CDR2 FQNEAQ (reference sequence). This CDR3 has 17 amino acids. The junction had 4 bases not matched to a gene; V was cut back by 1 base and J by 2 bases. The CDR3 sequence is CASSLGTSGRPTYEQYF. The CDR3 DNA is TGTGCCAGCAGCTTAGGGACTAGCGGGAGGCCCACCTACGAGCAGTACTTC.

The V gene is TRBV27, the J gene TRBJ2-5; D call uncertain. Trimming took 3 bases from V and 4 from J, leaving 9 bases between them. Germline values: CDR1 MNHEY, CDR2 SMNVEV (reference sequence). This CDR3 is built from 13 residues. The CDR3 reads CASSFDQGETQYF. In DNA, the CDR3 is TGTGCCAGCAGTTTCGACCAAGGAGAGACCCAGTACTTC.

This clonotype was seen more than once but under ten times. V is TRBV6-5 and J is TRBJ2-1; unclear D gene. Looked up from germline, CDR1 is MNHEY and CDR2 is SVGAGI. CDR3 length equals 15 residues. V dropped 4 bases and J dropped 5 bases, with 15 bases sitting between them. The CDR3 spells CASSSEDPADNEQFF. The CDR3 DNA is TGTGCCAGCAGTTCCGAGGACCCGGCGGACAATGAGCAGTTCTTC.

The rearrangement uses TRBV5-1 and TRBJ2-2, with TRBD2 matching 13 bases. This CDR3 is 18 amino acids long. The V gene end was trimmed by 2 bases and the J gene end by 0 bases; junction bases not matched to a gene: 4. Germline CDR1 is SGHRS and CDR2 is YFSETQ. CDR3 region: CASSFQGLAGPNTGELFF. CDR3 DNA: TGCGCCAGCAGCTTCCAGGGACTAGCGGGACCGAACACCGGGGAGCTGTTTTTT.

This clonotype was detected ten times or more. V usage is TRBV6-1 and J usage is TRBJ2-7, with D unclear. The V end was cut by 6 bases, the J end by 7 bases, with 10 bases between. CDR1 and CDR2 from the germline V gene are MNHNS and SASEGT. The CDR3 has 11 amino acids. The CDR3 DNA follows: TGTGCCAGCAGCGAGACTCAAGAGCAGTACGTC. Translation: CASSETQEQYV.

This clonotype was picked up a small number of times. The genes are TRBV29-1 and TRBJ2-7; 8 bases agree with TRBD1. This CDR3 is built from 13 residues. In germline, CDR1 is SQVTM, CDR2 ANQGSEA. Trimming removed 2 bases from V and 3 bases from J; junction bases left unmatched: 3. CDR3 region: CSVESGQGYEQYF. Here the CDR3 DNA reads TGCAGCGTTGAAAGCGGACAGGGCTACGAGCAGTACTTC.

This clonotype was seen at least ten times. V is TRBV6-2 or TRBV6-3 and J is TRBJ1-2; 8 positions match TRBD1. J gave up 4 bases and V 0 bases, and 4 bases lay outside the gene matches. The CDR3 has 15 residues. The germline V gene encodes CDR1 MNHEY and CDR2 SVGEGT. CDR3 nucleotide sequence: TGTGCCAGCAGTTACTCCGGACAGGGAACCTATGGCTACACCTTC. Its protein product is CASSYSGQGTYGYTF.

This clonotype showed up just a few times. The V and J genes are TRBV6-1 and TRBJ2-3; 12 bases align to TRBD2. From germline, CDR1 is MNHNS and CDR2 SASEGT. This CDR3 has 15 residues. The trim removed 6 bases at V and 5 bases at J, leaving 6 bases unmatched. The CDR3 here is CASSVTSGGLDTQYF. CDR3 DNA sequence: TGTGCCAGCAGCGTGACTAGCGGGGGCCTAGATACGCAGTATTTT.

This clonotype was seen ten or more times. At one end, the junction sequence differs from germline, possibly due to a read error. This chain uses TRBV5-1 with TRBJ2-3, with TRBD1 as a possible D gene (5 bases). The CDR3 covers 15 residues. Germline V gives CDR1 SGHRS, CDR2 YFSETQ. The CDR3 DNA sequence: TGTGCCAGCAGCTTGGGGCAGGGTGGCACAGATACGCAGTATTTT. It codes for CASSLGQGGTDTQYF.

This clonotype turned up a few times. The genes are TRBV7-8 and TRBJ2-7; the D gene is possibly TRBD1 (6 bases). There are 12 residues in the CDR3. Germline-derived CDR1 and CDR2 are SGHVS and FQNEAQ. V was cut by 6 bases and J by 3 bases, with 9 bases left in between. CDR3 sequence: CASRGTNYEQYF. The CDR3 coding sequence is TGTGCCAGCAGGGGGACAAACTACGAGCAGTACTTC.

J is TRBJ2-1 and V is TRBV5-1; D gene unclear. CDR3 length: 15 amino acids. V shed 0 bases and J shed 6 bases, with 13 bases lying between them. The germline gives CDR1 SGHRS, CDR2 YFSETQ. CDR3 nucleotides: TGCGCCAGCAGCTTGGGCGACTCAGTAAGCAATGAGCAGTTCTTC. Residues: CASSLGDSVSNEQFF.

The chain combines TRBV5-1 with TRBJ1-1, with 10 positions matching TRBD1. The CDR3 covers 14 residues. Looked up from germline, CDR1 is SGHRS and CDR2 is YFSETQ. V gave up 1 base and J gave up 6 bases; unmatched junction bases: 3. The CDR3 bases are TGCGCCAGCAGCTTGTCGGGACAGGGGCCTGAAGCTTTCTTT. This translates into CASSLSGQGPEAFF.

V is TRBV7-9 and J is TRBJ2-1; 11 bases fit TRBD2. Per the germline V gene, CDR1 is SEHNR and CDR2 is FQNEAQ (reference sequence). CDR3 size: 12 residues. Trimming at V came to 8 bases and at J to 15 bases, leaving 9 bases not matched to a gene. CDR3 sequence: CASAPLAGDLFF. In nucleotides, the CDR3 is TGTGCCAGCGCCCCACTAGCGGGAGATCTGTTCTTC.

The V call is TRBV10-3, the J call TRBJ1-2, with 8 bases identical to TRBD1. The CDR3 extends over 14 amino acids. V trimming: 6 bases; J trimming: 8 bases; junction bases outside the gene matches: 11. Germline V gene data show CDR1 as ENHRY and CDR2 as SYGVKD. This CDR3 reads CAISGGQGAFGYTF. The CDR3 coding sequence is TGTGCCATCAGCGGGGGGCAGGGGGCATTCGGCTACACCTTC.

This rearrangement joins TRBV7-3 to TRBJ2-2; no definite D call. Trimming left V 1 base short and J 1 base short, with 10 bases between. The CDR3 covers 16 residues. In germline, CDR1 is SGHTA, CDR2 FQGTGA. The DNA for the CDR3 is TGTGCCAGCAGCTTAAATATGGTCGAGAACACCGGGGAGCTGTTTTTT. This sequence encodes CASSLNMVENTGELFF.

The CDR3 nucleotides read TGTGCCAGCAGCCAGGGGGGCCATGAGCAGTTCTTC. Amino acid sequence: CASSQGGHEQFF. The chain has TRBV7-9 and TRBJ2-1; tentative D call: TRBD1 (7 bases). The CDR3 sequence is 12 residues long. Trimming removed 5 bases from V and 8 bases from J, with 10 bases in between. Germline V gene data show CDR1 as SEHNR and CDR2 as FQNEAQ (reference sequence). Together with reference TRBV7-9 and TRBJ2-1, the CDR3 gives the full variable domain: DTGVSQNPRHKITKRGQNVTFRCDPISEHNRLYWYRQTLGQGPEFLTYFQNEAQLEKSRLLSDRFSAERPKGSFSTLEIQRTEQGDSAMYLCASSQGGHEQFFGPGTRLTVL.